A selection of T cell receptor beta chains follows, all from one sample in a study of cytomegalovirus exposure and HLA in healthy donors. Using immunoSEQ multiplex PCR, the repertoire was profiled, and TCRdb retains in-frame clones only, with some absent. The table lists approximately 110,000 clones, 81% of them singletons. Sequencing was performed on PBMCs. The receptors derive from a woman aged 25-40 years in good health and CMV-seronegative. CDR3s include the opening cysteine and the closing phenylalanine or tryptophan. Each record gives: clone size, D gene, V gene, J gene, CDR3 protein, CDR3 DNA. A D gene is named only where the DNA matches it firmly. Not every row has a clone size; where given, it reads once, few, many or a size class.

abundance: NA
d_gene: TRBD2
v_gene: TRBV10-2
j_gene: TRBJ2-5
CDR3aa: CASSPLGREGEETQYF
CDR3nt: TGCGCCAGCAGCCCCTTGGGGCGGGAGGGGGAAGAGACCCAGTACTTC

abundance: NA
d_gene: TRBD2
v_gene: TRBV7-2
j_gene: TRBJ2-3
CDR3aa: CASSLVGSGGSADTQYF
CDR3nt: TGTGCCAGCAGCTTAGTTGGTTCGGGAGGATCCGCAGATACGCAGTATTTT

abundance: once
d_gene: TRBD1
v_gene: TRBV5-5
j_gene: TRBJ2-7
CDR3aa: CASSLVRDRSFNF
CDR3nt: TGTGCCAGCAGCTTGGTGCGGGACAGGAGCTTCAACTTC

abundance: NA
d_gene: TRBD2
v_gene: TRBV18
j_gene: TRBJ2-7
CDR3aa: CASSPTKSGISYEQYF
CDR3nt: TGTGCCAGCTCACCTACAAAGAGCGGGATCTCCTACGAGCAGTACTTC

abundance: NA
d_gene: TRBD2
v_gene: TRBV5-1
j_gene: TRBJ2-1
CDR3aa: CASSRTTSGDIYNEQFF
CDR3nt: TGCGCCAGCAGCCGCACGACTAGCGGAGACATCTACAATGAGCAGTTCTTC

abundance: NA
d_gene: NA
v_gene: TRBV7-9
j_gene: TRBJ1-6
CDR3aa: CAGGVVNSPLHF
CDR3nt: TGTGCCGGGGGGGTCGTTAATTCACCCCTCCACTTT

abundance: few
d_gene: NA
v_gene: TRBV10-2
j_gene: TRBJ1-5
CDR3aa: CASSFEKGGNQPQHF
CDR3nt: TGCGCCAGCAGTTTCGAGAAAGGGGGCAATCAGCCCCAGCATTTT

abundance: NA
d_gene: NA
v_gene: TRBV7-9
j_gene: TRBJ2-6
CDR3aa: CASSSRISGANVLTF
CDR3nt: TGTGCCAGCAGCTCGCGGATCTCTGGGGCCAACGTCCTGACTTTC

abundance: NA
d_gene: NA
v_gene: TRBV19
j_gene: TRBJ1-3
CDR3aa: CASSVDMSSGNTIYF
CDR3nt: TGTGCCAGTAGTGTCGACATGAGCTCTGGAAACACCATATATTTT

abundance: few
d_gene: TRBD2
v_gene: TRBV19
j_gene: TRBJ2-1
CDR3aa: CASTGLAGRNEQFF
CDR3nt: TGTGCCAGTACCGGACTAGCGGGGAGGAATGAGCAGTTCTTC

abundance: NA
d_gene: TRBD2
v_gene: TRBV6-5
j_gene: TRBJ2-1
CDR3aa: CASTGTSGREQFF
CDR3nt: TGTGCCAGCACCGGGACTAGCGGGAGAGAGCAGTTCTTC

abundance: NA
d_gene: TRBD2
v_gene: TRBV19
j_gene: TRBJ2-1
CDR3aa: CASSSEGGMAYNEQFF
CDR3nt: TGTGCCAGTAGTTCCGAGGGAGGGATGGCCTACAATGAGCAGTTCTTC

abundance: NA
d_gene: NA
v_gene: TRBV9
j_gene: TRBJ1-1
CDR3aa: CASSSQRGTEAFF
CDR3nt: TGTGCCAGCAGCTCCCAAAGGGGGACTGAAGCTTTCTTT

abundance: NA
d_gene: NA
v_gene: TRBV11-2
j_gene: TRBJ2-2
CDR3aa: CASSLGGGPTGELFF
CDR3nt: TGTGCCAGCAGCTTAGGGGGGGGCCCCACCGGGGAGCTGTTTTTT